This T cell receptor (beta chain) appears in the sequencing data of a study of T cell responses to AZD1222 COVID-19 vaccine. Study-level findings and limits: Scientists sampled the repertoires only once the peak T cell response had passed. Spike as a whole was targeted by vaccine-associated CD4 TCRs, dominant at 160-218 and 743-854.

Concerning this clone itself: Its antigen remains unknown.

Some second doses came at about 4 weeks and others at about 12 weeks; these were pooled. This CDR3 region has 13 residues. CDR1 is SQVTM, CDR2 ANQGSEA, per germline. Trimming cost V 4 bases and J 0 bases, with 9 bases left between them. TCRdb's copy holds only in-frame clones and misses some; the assay was immunoSEQ multiplex PCR. The sample has 90,000 to 120,000 clones; about 90% are singletons. The V gene is TRBV29-1, the J gene TRBJ1-1; a possible D gene is TRBD1 (5 bases). This TCR came from an adult who received the AZD1222 COVID-19 vaccine. Here the sequenced sample was peripheral blood, taken 28 days after the second AZD1222 dose. This CDR3 is CSVAGAMNTEAFF. CDR3 coding DNA: TGCAGCGTTGCCGGGGCAATGAACACTGAAGCTTTCTTT.